This TCR beta chain was profiled in a study of shared clonotypes between healthy human individuals. Evenly divided among several immunoSEQ plates was the genomic DNA of each subset. Generated by immunoSEQ multiplex PCR, the TCRdb table keeps only in-frame clones and is missing some. The sample shows around 2,000,000 clones, 90% to 95% of them seen only once. Germline V CDR1 and CDR2: LNHDA, SQIVND (reference sequence). V lost 5 bases to trimming and J lost 6 bases, with 17 bases between them. This CDR3 spans 14 amino acids. Sample: naive CD4+ T cells sorted from blood. Noted subset: CD45RA+ positively selected. The chain carries TRBV19 and TRBJ2-7; D is possibly TRBD2 (6 bases). The origin of this receptor is a man between 18 and 35 years old in good health. For the CDR3, the DNA is TGTGCCAGTAGTCCGGACTACCCGGGATCCGAGCAGTACTTC. It yields the protein CASSPDYPGSEQYF.